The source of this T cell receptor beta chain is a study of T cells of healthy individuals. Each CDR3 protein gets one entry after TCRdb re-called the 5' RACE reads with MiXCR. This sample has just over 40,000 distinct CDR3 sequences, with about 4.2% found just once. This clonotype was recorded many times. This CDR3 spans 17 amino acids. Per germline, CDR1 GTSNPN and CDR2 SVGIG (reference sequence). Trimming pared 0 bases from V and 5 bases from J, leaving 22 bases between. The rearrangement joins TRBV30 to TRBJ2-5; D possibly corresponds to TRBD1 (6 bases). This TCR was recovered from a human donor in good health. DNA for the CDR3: TGTGCCTGGAGTGTCCTCGATATGGACAGAATTGGTGAGACCCAGTACTTC. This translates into CAWSVLDMDRIGETQYF.